These 28 T cell receptor beta chains were all obtained from the same sample, sequenced in a study of control samples from healthy donors and cancer patients. The protocol was immunoSEQ multiplex PCR, while the TCRdb copy is restricted to in-frame clones and leaves out a portion. Among 95,000 to 150,000 clones, 80% to 90% were seen once, and the ten largest hold around 40%. The sequenced material came from blood. The receptors stem from a man aged 50 to 59 in good health.

V and J are TRBV6-5 and TRBJ1-1; D remains ambiguous. The CDR3 length is 14 residues. Looked up from germline, CDR1 is MNHEY and CDR2 is SVGAGI. The germline V and J ends were trimmed by 5 bases and 1 base, with 11 bases remaining between them. This chain's CDR3 is CASSPGVANTEAFF. Written as DNA, the CDR3 is TGTGCCAGCAGTCCTGGCGTGGCGAACACTGAAGCTTTCTTT.

This clone was seen repeatedly, ten times or more. The rearrangement uses TRBV2 and TRBJ1-1; D perhaps matches TRBD1 (5 bases). The CDR3 sequence is 15 residues long. The germline V gene has CDR1 SNHLY and CDR2 FYNNEI. V was cut by 1 base and J by 4 bases, with 13 bases left in between. CDR3 region: CASSEDEGLATEAFF. CDR3 nucleotides: TGTGCCAGCAGTGAAGATGAGGGGTTGGCCACTGAAGCTTTCTTT.

The chain combines TRBV7-8 with TRBJ2-1; possibly TRBD2 for D (6 bases). CDR3 length: 16 amino acids. Trimming removed 1 base from V and 0 bases from J, with 10 bases in between. Germline loops: CDR1 SGHVS, CDR2 FQNEAQ. CDR3 residues: CASSLGGARSYNEQFF. In DNA, the CDR3 is TGTGCCAGCAGCTTAGGCGGGGCCCGCTCCTACAATGAGCAGTTCTTC.

Of note for this clone: The junction departs from germline at one end; a sequencing error may be responsible. In the same sample, other DNA sequences code for this CDR3. This chain joins TRBV7-8 and TRBJ1-2; 7 bases line up with TRBD1. In germline, CDR1 is SGHVS, CDR2 FQNEAQ. The CDR3 totals 15 residues. CDR3 sequence reads: CASSLFGGGNYGYTF. CDR3 nucleotide sequence: TGTGCCAGTAGCTTATTCGGAGGGGGCAACTATGGCTACACCTTC.

In this sample, this clone turned up once. The chain recombines TRBV15 with TRBJ2-2; D unclear. The CDR3 consists of 15 residues. V was cut by 5 bases and J by 2 bases, with 12 bases left in between. The V gene's germline CDR1 is LNHNV and CDR2 YYDKDF (reference sequence). The CDR3 DNA reads TGTGCCACCAGCGGTTCCTCTCTAAACACCGGGGAGCTGTTTTTT. Its translation is CATSGSSLNTGELFF. The variable domain in full, with the rest retrieved from reference TRBV15 and TRBJ2-2, is DAMVIQNPRYQVTQFGKPVTLSCSQTLNHNVMYWYQQKSSQAPKLLFHYYDKDFNNEADTPDNFQSRRPNTSFCFLDIRSPGLGDTAMYLCATSGSSLNTGELFFGEGSRLTVL.

The chain combines TRBV21-1 with TRBJ1-2. TRBV21-1 is described as a pseudogene. This CDR3 is built from 14 residues. The chain's CDR3 is CASSKVQEAGGHTF. Written as DNA, the CDR3 is TGTGCCAGCAGCAAAGTGCAGGAGGCGGGAGGCCACACCTTC.

The gene calls are TRBV12-3 or TRBV12-4 and TRBJ1-2; TRBD1 matches 7 bases. V was pared by 3 bases and J by 7 bases, with 5 bases of the junction left unmatched. This CDR3 spans 13 amino acids. The CDR3 DNA is TGTGCCAGCAGTTTCCTCGGACAGGCTGGCTACACCTTC. It yields the protein CASSFLGQAGYTF.

The J gene is TRBJ2-3, the V gene TRBV7-6; 10 bases align to TRBD1. J lost 2 bases, V lost 2 bases, and 7 bases had no gene match. Germline CDR1 SGHVS, CDR2 FNYEAQ. This CDR3 has 17 residues. The CDR3 DNA reads as TGTGCCAGCAGCTTATTCCCGGGGACAGGGGCCACAGATACGCAGTATTTT. It translates to CASSLFPGTGATDTQYF.

The chain recombines TRBV11-2 with TRBJ2-1; D gene uncertain. V shed 0 bases and J shed 8 bases, with 11 bases lying between them. This CDR3 is 14 amino acids long. The V gene's germline CDR1 is SGHAT and CDR2 FQNNGV. CDR3 in DNA: TGTGCCAGCAGCTTAGAGGTCCGGGCCCATGAGCAGTTCTTC. Residues: CASSLEVRAHEQFF.

The chain carries TRBV11-2 and TRBJ2-3, with TRBD2 identical over 14 bases. The V gene's germline CDR1 is SGHAT and CDR2 FQNNGV. CDR3 length equals 14 residues. Unmatched junction bases numbered 0, after V lost 6 bases and J lost 4 bases. Here the CDR3 reads CASRTSGGADTQYF. CDR3 nucleotide sequence: TGTGCCAGCAGGACTAGCGGGGGGGCAGATACGCAGTATTTT.

The chain has TRBV5-4 and TRBJ1-1; a weak D match, TRBD1 (5 bases). Trimming cost V 5 bases and J 5 bases, with 19 bases left between them. Germline loops: CDR1 SGHNT, CDR2 YYREEE (reference sequence). CDR3 size: 15 residues. The chain's CDR3 is CASSLQIGGGTEAFF. In nucleotides, the CDR3 is TGTGCCAGCAGTTTACAGATCGGGGGAGGGACTGAAGCTTTCTTT.

This chain connects TRBV12-3 or TRBV12-4 to TRBJ2-3; 9 bases map to TRBD1. The V and J ends lost 5 bases and 7 bases, in that order; junction bases with no gene match: 4. The length of the CDR3 is 13 residues. DNA of the CDR3: TGTGCCAGCAGTCCCGGGACAGGGCATACGCAGTATTTT. Amino acids: CASSPGTGHTQYF.

This chain joins TRBV5-1 and TRBJ1-2, with TRBD1 as a possible D gene (6 bases). The CDR3 loop spans 14 amino acids. Trimming stripped 0 bases from V and 2 bases from J, with 8 bases between. Germline assignment: CDR1 SGHRS and CDR2 YFSETQ. DNA for the CDR3: TGCGCCAGCAGCTTGGAGGACAGAAACTATGGCTACACCTTC. Its translation: CASSLEDRNYGYTF.

The chain has TRBV5-4 and TRBJ2-6; tentative D call: TRBD1 (5 bases). V lost 4 bases and J 2 bases, leaving 10 bases between the germline ends. CDR1 is SGHNT and CDR2 is YYREEE in the germline V gene (reference sequence). The CDR3 runs 15 residues. The CDR3 loop reads CASSRQKAGANVLTF. The CDR3 coding sequence is TGTGCCAGCAGCCGACAGAAAGCTGGGGCCAACGTCCTGACTTTC.

The J gene is TRBJ1-1, the V gene TRBV6-1; D gene ambiguous. Germline V gives CDR1 MNHNS, CDR2 SASEGT. The ends were cut back, 2 bases at V and 1 base at J, with 8 bases in the middle. CDR3 length: 14 amino acids. CDR3 sequence: CASSEQNTNTEAFF. CDR3 in DNA: TGTGCCAGCAGTGAACAAAACACGAACACTGAAGCTTTCTTT.

CDR3 nucleotide sequence: TGTGCCAGCAGTTTTGGGAAGGGAGAGACCCAGTACTTC. Amino acid sequence: CASSFGKGETQYF. The chain couples TRBV27 to TRBJ2-5; D not certain. The V gene lost 3 bases and the J gene lost 4 bases, with 9 bases spanning the gap. The length of the CDR3 is 13 residues. Germline V gene sequence: CDR1 MNHEY, CDR2 SMNVEV (reference sequence).

The chain recombines TRBV3-1 (or the pseudogene TRBV3-2) with TRBJ2-5; 9 bases fit TRBD2. Germline V CDR1 and CDR2: LGHDT, YNNKEL (reference sequence). After removal of 7 bases from V and 5 bases from J, the junction contained 5 bases not matched to a gene. The CDR3 contains 13 residues. CDR3 coding DNA: TGTGCCAGCACCTTCGGACTAGCGGAGACCCAGTACTTC. This codes for CASTFGLAETQYF.

On this clone: Other DNA sequences of this sample code for an identical CDR3. The J gene is TRBJ2-5, the V gene TRBV18; D remains unclear. Germline CDR1 KGHSH, CDR2 LQKENI. Trimming pared 3 bases from V and 1 base from J, leaving 6 bases between. CDR3 length: 13 residues. The CDR3 nucleotides read TGTGCCAGCTCACCCCCAAGCCAAGAGACCCAGTACTTC. It translates to CASSPPSQETQYF.

This chain joins TRBV6-4 and TRBJ1-2; no firm D call. The CDR3 covers 11 residues. CDR1 is MRHNA and CDR2 is SNTAGT in the germline V gene. Trimming cost V 5 bases and J 6 bases, with 7 bases left between them. CDR3 region: CASSRVDGYTF. The CDR3 DNA reads as TGTGCCAGCAGTAGGGTGGATGGCTACACCTTC.

V gene TRBV29-1 combines with J gene TRBJ2-3; D may correspond to TRBD1 or TRBD2 (7 bases each). CDR1 is SQVTM, CDR2 ANQGSEA, per germline. The CDR3 length is 13 residues. The V gene lost 8 bases and the J gene lost 7 bases, with 19 bases spanning the gap. This CDR3 is CSLDREGGYTQYF. CDR3 in DNA: TGCAGCTTAGACAGGGAGGGAGGTTATACGCAGTATTTT.

This chain uses TRBV12-5 with TRBJ1-1; D may be TRBD1 (5 bases). This CDR3 spans 12 amino acids. The V gene lost 6 bases and the J gene lost 3 bases, with 8 bases spanning the gap. From germline, CDR1 is LGHNT and CDR2 FRNRAP. CDR3 coding DNA: TGTGCTAGTGGCTGGGGCGACACTGAAGCTTTCTTT. Amino acid sequence: CASGWGDTEAFF. Looking up the rest from reference TRBV12-5 and TRBJ1-1 gives the full variable domain: DARVTQTPRHKVTEMGQEVTMRCQPILGHNTVFWYRQTMMQGLELLAYFRNRAPLDDSGMPKDRFSAEMPDATLATLKIQPSEPRDSAVYFCASGWGDTEAFFGQGTRLTVV.

This clone was observed a few times. The chain carries TRBV2 and TRBJ1-2, with D possibly being TRBD1 (6 bases). The V and J ends lost 3 bases and 4 bases respectively, with 9 bases between them. The CDR3 is made up of 13 amino acids. Germline CDR1 is SNHLY and CDR2 is FYNNEI. CDR3 protein: CASSDGGAYGYTF. The DNA of the CDR3 is TGTGCCAGCAGTGACGGGGGCGCCTATGGCTACACCTTC.

The V and J genes are TRBV2 and TRBJ2-5; D perhaps matches TRBD2 (6 bases). The V end was cut by 7 bases, the J end by 4 bases, with 22 bases between. CDR1 and CDR2 (germline): SNHLY, FYNNEI. The CDR3 length is 16 residues. CDR3 sequence: CASTPGPSGSGETQYF. The CDR3 nucleotides are TGTGCCAGCACACCGGGGCCCTCCGGGAGCGGAGAGACCCAGTACTTC.

This chain links TRBV3-1 (or the pseudogene TRBV3-2) with TRBJ2-3; 8 bases fit TRBD1. Germline V lookup: CDR1 LGHDT, CDR2 YNNKEL (reference sequence). The CDR3 has 16 amino acids. With V trimmed by 3 bases and J by 5 bases, 10 bases remained unmatched. The CDR3: CASSQGLPGTGDTQYF. The CDR3 DNA reads as TGTGCCAGCAGCCAGGGATTACCGGGGACAGGAGATACGCAGTATTTT.

The chain carries TRBV5-8 and TRBJ2-5; maybe TRBD1 (5 bases). The CDR3 has 12 residues. The germline gives CDR1 SGHTS, CDR2 YDEGEE. The V end lost 4 bases, the J end lost 4 bases, and 8 bases lay between the germline ends. The CDR3: CASSGASETQYF. The CDR3 DNA is TGTGCCAGCAGCGGGGCTTCAGAGACCCAGTACTTC.

The rearrangement joins TRBV5-1 to TRBJ1-2; 10 bases line up with TRBD1. Germline assignment: CDR1 SGHRS and CDR2 YFSETQ. CDR3 length equals 14 residues. Losses at the gene ends were 5 bases for V and 6 bases for J; bases not matched to a gene: 7. The CDR3 DNA sequence: TGCGCCAGCAGTTACGACAGGGGGCAGAATGGCTACACCTTC. Translated: CASSYDRGQNGYTF.

This chain connects TRBV4-2 to TRBJ2-3, with D tentatively TRBD1 (6 bases). Between the trimmed V and J ends, which lost 0 bases and 5 bases, there was a span of 9 bases. The CDR3 is 14 residues long. CDR1 and CDR2 from the germline V gene are LGHNA and YNFKEQ. CDR3 residues: CASSQEEDRDTQYF. The CDR3 coding sequence is TGTGCCAGCAGCCAAGAAGAGGACAGAGATACGCAGTATTTT.

CDR3 region: CSVGREAGYTF. The CDR3 DNA is TGCAGCGTTGGACGGGAGGCTGGCTACACCTTC. The V call is TRBV29-1, the J call TRBJ1-2; no reliable D call. V lost 4 bases and J 7 bases, leaving 10 bases between the germline ends. The CDR3 has 11 amino acids. Germline V gene lookup returns CDR1 SQVTM and CDR2 ANQGSEA.